Listed here are 17 T cell receptor beta chains from one sample, sequenced in a study of shared clonotypes between healthy human individuals. Clones were sequenced by immunoSEQ multiplex PCR, and TCRdb holds only the in-frame ones, with some missing. Of about 2,100,000 clones in the sample, 93% were seen once. It was CD45RO-negative cells, positively selected for CCR7, that made up naive CD8 cells, with terminally differentiated effector memory CD45RA+ cells excluded. Sequencing was carried out using naive CD8+ T cells from PBMCs. The receptors come from a man younger than 30 in good health. Some clones in this sample may be carry-over from other donors' samples.

This CDR3 reads CSVVNTQYF. CDR3 DNA: TGCAGCGTTGTGAATACGCAGTATTTT. The V call is TRBV29-1, the J call TRBJ2-3, with D unclear. Trimming took 4 bases from V and 7 from J, leaving 3 bases between them. The CDR3 covers 9 residues. Germline-derived CDR1 and CDR2 are SQVTM and ANQGSEA.

The chain joins TRBV5-1 to TRBJ2-7, with D tentatively TRBD1 or TRBD2 (5 bases each). The V gene lost 4 bases and the J gene lost 6 bases, with 17 bases spanning the gap. The CDR3 has 14 residues. Germline V gene lookup returns CDR1 SGHRS and CDR2 YFSETQ. The DNA of the CDR3 is TGCGCCAGCAGCAAAGGGGTAGGAGGAGGCGAGCAGTACTTC. Its translation: CASSKGVGGGEQYF.

This clone was recorded once. The chain joins TRBV5-4 to TRBJ2-7, with 12 bases that match TRBD2. Germline CDR1 and CDR2: SGHNT and YYREEE (reference sequence). Trimming at V came to 0 bases and at J to 1 base, leaving 5 bases not matched to a gene. The CDR3 covers 17 residues. The CDR3, as DNA: TGTGCCAGCAGCTTGGGGAGACTAGCGGGAGATTCCTACGAGCAGTACTTC. The encoded protein is CASSLGRLAGDSYEQYF.

The rearrangement links TRBV2 to TRBJ2-5; 8 bases align to TRBD1. The J segment lost 5 bases and the V segment lost 4 bases, leaving 9 bases of the junction unmatched. Germline lookup yields CDR1 SNHLY and CDR2 FYNNEI. The CDR3 is made up of 15 amino acids. As DNA, the CDR3 is TGTGCCAGCAGTGCAGGGGGCCAGAGGGATGAGACCCAGTACTTC. Its translation: CASSAGGQRDETQYF.

The chain employs TRBV6-6 and TRBJ1-1; D is uncertain. The CDR3 consists of 13 residues. Germline CDR1 MNHNY, CDR2 SVGAGI (reference sequence). V was pared by 2 bases and J by 6 bases, with 10 bases between. CDR3 in DNA: TGTGCCAGCAGTTACACGGTGAAGGCTGAAGCTTTCTTT. Its translation: CASSYTVKAEAFF.

V usage is TRBV11-3 and J usage is TRBJ2-1, with TRBD2 matching 9 bases. In germline, CDR1 is SGHNT, CDR2 YENEEA. The CDR3 is 16 amino acids. The ends lost 5 bases at V and 7 bases at J; junction bases unmatched: 12. The CDR3 DNA reads as TGTGCCAGCAGCAATTCCCTAGCTAGCGGGACTAATGAGCAGTTCTTC. Its translation: CASSNSLASGTNEQFF.

CDR3 bases: TGTGCCAGTAGGCCCGGAGAGGGGGGCGAAGAAAAACTGTTTTTT. Residues: CASRPGEGGEEKLFF. The chain recombines TRBV19 with TRBJ1-4; possible D gene TRBD1, 6 bases. In germline, CDR1 is LNHDA, CDR2 SQIVND (reference sequence). This CDR3 spans 15 amino acids. V lost 6 bases, J lost 8 bases, and 19 bases lay in between.

This rearrangement joins TRBV5-6 to TRBJ2-1; D unresolved. Trimming took off 5 bases at V and 10 bases at J, with 13 bases between the two ends. The CDR3 totals 12 residues. Germline V gene sequence: CDR1 SGHDT, CDR2 YYEEEE. The DNA for the CDR3 is TGTGCCAGCAGTCTTGGAACGAGGGAGCAGTTCTTC. This translates into CASSLGTREQFF.

Notes on this clone: Other DNA sequences in the same sample also yield this CDR3. V and J are TRBV28 and TRBJ2-5; 8 bases align to TRBD2. CDR1 MDHEN and CDR2 SYDVKM come from the germline V gene. The J segment lost 5 bases and the V segment lost 5 bases, leaving 7 bases of the junction unmatched. The CDR3 is made up of 14 amino acids. CDR3 DNA: TGTGCCAGCAGTCTAGGTACGGGAGGGGAGACCCAGTACTTC. It translates to CASSLGTGGETQYF.

The chain recombines TRBV27 with TRBJ1-1; a possible D gene is TRBD1 (5 bases). V lost 2 bases and J 5 bases, leaving 12 bases between the germline ends. Germline CDR1 is MNHEY and CDR2 is SMNVEV (reference sequence). The CDR3 runs 14 residues. As DNA, the CDR3 is TGTGCCAGCAGTTTAGATCAGGGATATACTGAAGCTTTCTTT. Translated, it gives CASSLDQGYTEAFF.

The rearrangement uses TRBV28 and TRBJ2-5; no clear D. The J call could be wrong; TRBJ2-7 is a better fit for the DNA end. CDR1 and CDR2 from the germline V gene are MDHEN and SYDVKM. The CDR3 length is 13 residues. CDR3 amino acids: CASSLALDYEQYF. In DNA, the CDR3 is TGTGCCAGCAGTTTAGCGCTAGATTACGAGCAGTACTTC.

The chain carries TRBV6-5 and TRBJ2-2; D may match TRBD1 or TRBD2 (5 bases each). CDR1 is MNHEY and CDR2 is SVGAGI in the germline V gene. This CDR3 has 13 residues. Trimming stripped 6 bases from V and 6 bases from J, with 11 bases between. This CDR3 is CASRVGDAGELFF. For the CDR3, the DNA is TGTGCCAGCAGGGTGGGGGACGCCGGGGAGCTGTTTTTT.

The chain is built from TRBV19 and TRBJ2-2; D is unresolved. The CDR3 is 13 residues long. The germline V gene encodes CDR1 LNHDA and CDR2 SQIVND (reference sequence). The V gene lost 3 bases and the J gene lost 5 bases, with 7 bases spanning the gap. CDR3 amino acids: CASSILGTGELFF. In nucleotides, the CDR3 is TGTGCCAGTAGTATCTTGGGGACCGGGGAGCTGTTTTTT.

The chain carries TRBV19 and TRBJ1-4, with D perhaps TRBD1 (5 bases). V shed 3 bases and J shed 4 bases, with 12 bases lying between them. The CDR3 runs to 15 residues. Germline V gene data show CDR1 as LNHDA and CDR2 as SQIVND (reference sequence). The CDR3 region is CASSMGTELNEKLFF. The CDR3 bases are TGTGCCAGTAGTATGGGGACGGAACTTAATGAAAAACTGTTTTTT.

The chain carries TRBV5-1 and TRBJ2-5; D possibly corresponds to TRBD2 (6 bases). In germline, CDR1 is SGHRS, CDR2 YFSETQ. The CDR3 covers 13 residues. Trimming shortened V by 2 bases and J by 5 bases, and 10 bases separated the two germline ends. The CDR3 sequence is CASSFGGGETQYF. The CDR3 DNA reads as TGCGCCAGCAGCTTCGGGGGAGGCGAGACCCAGTACTTC.

The chain is built from TRBV6-5 and TRBJ2-7, with 9 bases fitting TRBD1. The CDR3 extends over 15 amino acids. In germline, CDR1 is MNHEY, CDR2 SVGAGI. With 2 bases clipped from V and 6 bases from J, the junction kept 8 bases outside the gene matches. In DNA, the CDR3 is TGTGCCAGCAGTTACCCCGGGACAGGGCTTTTCGAGCAGTACTTC. Amino acids: CASSYPGTGLFEQYF.

The V gene is TRBV7-9, the J gene TRBJ2-3; TRBD2 is a possible D gene (5 bases). V shed 4 bases and J shed 2 bases, with 19 bases lying between them. The germline V gene encodes CDR1 SEHNR and CDR2 FQNEAQ (reference sequence). This CDR3 comprises 17 residues. CDR3 DNA sequence: TGTGCCAGCAGCTCTCCGGGATCCAAGCCCTACACAGATACGCAGTATTTT. This translates into CASSSPGSKPYTDTQYF. The complete variable domain, with remaining parts taken from reference TRBV7-9 and TRBJ2-3, reads DTGVSQNPRHKITKRGQNVTFRCDPISEHNRLYWYRQTLGQGPEFLTYFQNEAQLEKSRLLSDRFSAERPKGSFSTLEIQRTEQGDSAMYLCASSSPGSKPYTDTQYFGPGTRLTVL.